This TCR beta chain was recovered during a study of persistence of HIV-infected CD4 T cells. Overall study: Isolated cells were CMV- and HIV-1 Gag-responding CD4+ T cells.

The libraries were made with immunoSEQ version 4 in survey mode. Here immunoSEQ multiplex PCR was the method, and the copy in TCRdb shows in-frame clones only, minus some. Here the sample spans some 58,000 clones, about 81% being singletons. Overlapping HIV-1 Gag 15-mer peptides at about 1 ug per peptide per mL were used. CD40L/CD69 double-negative CD45RO-high memory CD4+ T cells were collected. This clone was seen repeatedly, ten times or more. Its specificity is unknown. The CDR3 runs 15 residues. Germline loops: CDR1 MGHRA, CDR2 YSYEKL. Trimming cost V 4 bases and J 2 bases, with 12 bases left between them.

The receptor was isolated from an adult man with HIV who was CMV-seropositive. The J gene is TRBJ1-5, the V gene TRBV4-1, with a possible D match to TRBD1 (5 bases). The sequenced sample was CD4+ T cells sorted from PBMCs after roughly 17-hour stimulation, obtained from a patient who received antiretroviral therapy. The CDR3 loop is CASSLDSFRNQPQHF. DNA for the CDR3: TGCGCCAGCAGCCTCGACAGCTTTCGCAATCAGCCCCAGCATTTT.